These T cell receptor beta chains were read from a single sample in a study of neurological immune-mediated disorders. TCRdb independently ran MiXCR on the 5' RACE reads; one entry per CDR3 protein. This sample carries under 90,000 distinct CDR3 sequences, 10% of them seen once, and the ten largest clones take 8.5% to 10%. Material: PBMCs. Every receptor here comes from a man aged 25 to 40 in good health. The CDR3 runs from the conserved cysteine through the conserved F or W. A D gene is named only where the DNA matches it firmly. Clone sizes are given selectively: once, few, many, or a class where the clone is expanded.

TRBD2	TRBV29-1	many	TRBJ2-1	TGCAGCGCCCCACGGGGGGGAGAGCAGTTCTTC	CSAPRGGEQFF
TRBD2	TRBV12-3/TRBV12-4	many	TRBJ2-1	TGTGCCAGCAGTTTTTCCGCCCGGGGAGGGGATGAGCAGTTCTTC	CASSFSARGGDEQFF
-	TRBV6-5	many	TRBJ2-2	TGTGCCAGCAGCTACGGGCAGAATCCCGGGGAGCTGTTTTTT	CASSYGQNPGELFF
-	TRBV7-2	many	TRBJ2-5	TGTGCCAGCAGCTTAGAGAGAGGTGGGGAGACCCAGTACTTC	CASSLERGGETQYF
TRBD2	TRBV5-1	many	TRBJ2-1	TGCGCCAGCAGCTCAGACAGGGTAGCTAGCGGGAGTGAGCAGTTCTTC	CASSSDRVASGSEQFF
TRBD1	TRBV4-1	many	TRBJ1-5	TGCGCCAGCAGCCAACCCGGGACAGGTGGGGAAAACCAGCATTTT	CASSQPGTGGENQHF
TRBD1	TRBV27	-	TRBJ2-2	TGTGCCAGCAGTTTACCCGTACGACAGGGGCTACACCGGGGGCTGTTTTTT	CASSLPVRQGLHRGLFF
-	TRBV12-3/TRBV12-4	many	TRBJ1-1	TGTGCCAGCAGTTTAGGGGGGGTCCGGACTGAAGCTTTCTTT	CASSLGGVRTEAFF
TRBD1	TRBV7-2	many	TRBJ2-7	TGTGCCAGCAGCTTAGAAGGGGGCGCGTACGAGCAGTACTTC	CASSLEGGAYEQYF
TRBD1	TRBV5-1	many	TRBJ2-7	TGCGCCAGCAGCTTGGATCCAGGGGGCTGGGAGCAGTACTTC	CASSLDPGGWEQYF
TRBD1	TRBV28	few	TRBJ2-7	TGTGCCAGCAGTTTTAACAGGGGGCAGTACGAGCAGTACTTC	CASSFNRGQYEQYF
-	TRBV13	many	TRBJ1-1	TGTGCCAGCAGCCACAGGGCGAACACTGAAGCTTTCTTT	CASSHRANTEAFF
-	TRBV7-8	few	TRBJ2-7	TGTGCCAGCAGCTCCTTAGCGGCTCAGGGAGGGGGCTCCTACGAGCAGTACTTC	CASSSLAAQGGGSYEQYF
-	TRBV28	-	TRBJ2-7	TGTGCCAGCAGTTCAGTGGACGGTCTAGACTACGAGCAGTACTTC	CASSSVDGLDYEQYF
-	TRBV14	many	TRBJ1-5	TGTGCCAGCAGCCACCTCGGGCAGGGGAATCAGCCCCAGCATTTT	CASSHLGQGNQPQHF
-	TRBV5-1	many	TRBJ2-5	TGCGCCAGCAGCTTGGGGTACCAAGAGACCCAGTACTTC	CASSLGYQETQYF
TRBD2	TRBV15	many	TRBJ2-7	TGTGCCACCAGTCCGGGACTAGCGGGAGATAGCGGCTACGAGCAGTACTTC	CATSPGLAGDSGYEQYF
TRBD1	TRBV6-1	many	TRBJ2-1	TGTGCCAGCAGTAGGACAGGGAACAATGAGCAGTTCTTC	CASSRTGNNEQFF
-	TRBV29-1	many	TRBJ2-7	TGCAGCGTTGTAAGGACAGCCAACTACGAGCAGTACTTC	CSVVRTANYEQYF
-	TRBV7-2	many	TRBJ2-1	TGTGCCAGCGGCAGCTACTCCTACAATGAGCAGTTCTTC	CASGSYSYNEQFF
-	TRBV27	many	TRBJ2-7	TGTGCCAGCAGCCGACAACCCGGACAGCTTCTCGACTACGAGCAGTACTTC	CASSRQPGQLLDYEQYF
-	TRBV5-5	many	TRBJ2-3	TGTGCCAGCAGCTTGGGAAGGGGTGAGGATACGCAGTATTTT	CASSLGRGEDTQYF
-	TRBV5-1	many	TRBJ2-2	TGCGCCAGCAGCTTGGACCCTCAGGGGAACACCGGGGAGCTGTTTTTT	CASSLDPQGNTGELFF
-	TRBV5-5	many	TRBJ1-3	TGTGCCAGCAGCTCGCGGGTCCCGATCTCTGGAAACACCATATATTTT	CASSSRVPISGNTIYF
-	TRBV3-1	many	TRBJ2-1	TGTGCCAGCAGCTCTGGGGGGGGGCGAAATGAGCAGTTCTTC	CASSSGGGRNEQFF
-	TRBV25-1	many	TRBJ2-3	TGTGCCAGCAGTGAAGGGGGCACAGATACGCAGTATTTT	CASSEGGTDTQYF
TRBD2	TRBV6-5	many	TRBJ2-1	TGTGCCAGCAGTTATAGGGCGGGGGGGGGCAATGAGCAGTTCTTC	CASSYRAGGGNEQFF
TRBD2	TRBV7-9	-	TRBJ2-1	TGTGCCAGCAGCTTAGAGGGGCCTAGCGGAAACAATGAGCAGTTCTTC	CASSLEGPSGNNEQFF
TRBD2	TRBV11-2	few	TRBJ2-5	TGTGCCAGCACCCCCCAAATAATGACTAGCGGGAGGGAAGAGACCCAGTACTTC	CASTPQIMTSGREETQYF
TRBD2	TRBV6-6	-	TRBJ2-3	TGTGCCAGCAGTTACGGGAGGTCTAGCGGGAGGACAGATACGCAGTATTTT	CASSYGRSSGRTDTQYF
-	TRBV12-3/TRBV12-4	many	TRBJ2-2	TGTGCCAGCAGTTTAGTACGGTTGAACACCGGGGAGCTGTTTTTT	CASSLVRLNTGELFF
-	TRBV24-1	-	TRBJ2-2	TGTGCCACTTCAGGGGCGGTCGCCGGGGAGCTGTTTTTT	CATSGAVAGELFF
TRBD1	TRBV11-1	many	TRBJ1-1	TGTGCCAGCAGCACCCGGGAACGGAGGGACAGTAGTTACACTGAAGCTTTCTTT	CASSTRERRDSSYTEAFF
-	TRBV9	-	TRBJ2-1	TGTGCTAGCAGCGTCATGCCAGACTACAATGAGCGGTTCTTC	CASSVMPDYNERFF
-	TRBV5-1	many	TRBJ2-7	TGCGCCAGCAGCGTAAGGAACGAGCAGTACTTC	CASSVRNEQYF
-	TRBV20-1	many	TRBJ2-1	TGCAGTGCTAGATTTGTTGTCATGTCCGATGAGCAGTTCTTC	CSARFVVMSDEQFF
-	TRBV27	many	TRBJ1-2	TGTGCCAGCAGTTTGGTTGGCAGCCCCGACTATGGCTACACCTTC	CASSLVGSPDYGYTF
-	TRBV5-1	many	TRBJ1-1	TGCGCCAGCAGCTTGGACCTCGGGGGGACTGAAGCTTTCTTT	CASSLDLGGTEAFF
TRBD2	TRBV9	many	TRBJ2-1	TGTGCCAGCAATGGGCTAGCGGGGGAGGAGGATGAGCAGTTCTTC	CASNGLAGEEDEQFF
-	TRBV20-1	many	TRBJ1-4	TGCAGTGCTAGAGGGACGGGGGAAAAACTGTTTTTT	CSARGTGEKLFF
-	TRBV2	many	TRBJ2-6	TGTGCCAGCAGTGAACTAGGAACAGCTGGGGCCAACGTCCTGACTTTC	CASSELGTAGANVLTF
-	TRBV28	many	TRBJ1-4	TGTGCCAGCACTTTAATCCAACCGGGAGGGAAACTGTTTTTT	CASTLIQPGGKLFF
TRBD1	TRBV18	-	TRBJ1-1	TGTGCCAGCTCACCGTTACAGGGGGCGATGAACACTGAAGCTTTCTTT	CASSPLQGAMNTEAFF
TRBD1	TRBV27	many	TRBJ1-2	TGTGCCAGCCGGACAGGGGGAAACTTATATGGCTACACCTTC	CASRTGGNLYGYTF